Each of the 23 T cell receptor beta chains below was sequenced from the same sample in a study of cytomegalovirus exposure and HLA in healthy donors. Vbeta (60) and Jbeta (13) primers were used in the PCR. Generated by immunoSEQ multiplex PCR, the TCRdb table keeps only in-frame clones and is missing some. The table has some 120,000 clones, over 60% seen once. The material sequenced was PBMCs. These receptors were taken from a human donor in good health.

CDR3 nucleotide sequence: TGTGCCAGCAGCGCCCCACGGGGGGTCAAGGAGACCCAGTACTTC. Amino acid sequence: CASSAPRGVKETQYF. The chain couples TRBV7-9 to TRBJ2-5; 7 bases are a match to TRBD2. Germline CDR1 reads SEHNR; CDR2 reads FQNEAQ (reference sequence). The CDR3 totals 15 residues. V gave up 5 bases and J gave up 5 bases; unmatched junction bases: 11.

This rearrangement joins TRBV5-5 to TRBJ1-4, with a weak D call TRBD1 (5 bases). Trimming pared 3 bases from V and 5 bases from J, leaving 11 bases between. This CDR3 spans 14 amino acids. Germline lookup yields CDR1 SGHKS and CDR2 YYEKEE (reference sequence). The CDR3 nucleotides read TGTGCCAGCAGCTCCCCGGGGGTAAATGAAAAACTGTTTTTT. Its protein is CASSSPGVNEKLFF.

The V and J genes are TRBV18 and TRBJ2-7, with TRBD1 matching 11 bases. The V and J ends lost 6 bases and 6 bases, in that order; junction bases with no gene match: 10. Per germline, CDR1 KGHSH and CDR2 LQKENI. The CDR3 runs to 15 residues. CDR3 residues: CASSGDRGSFIEQYF. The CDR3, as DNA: TGTGCCAGCTCGGGGGACAGGGGGTCGTTCATCGAGCAGTACTTC.

CDR3 amino acids: CASSLNPRVGSYNEQFF. The CDR3 DNA follows: TGCGCCAGCAGCTTGAACCCGCGGGTAGGGTCCTACAATGAGCAGTTCTTC. This sequence joins TRBV5-1 and TRBJ2-1, with D perhaps TRBD2 (5 bases). Trimming removed 1 base from V and 1 base from J, with 15 bases in between. CDR3 length equals 17 residues. The germline V gene encodes CDR1 SGHRS and CDR2 YFSETQ.

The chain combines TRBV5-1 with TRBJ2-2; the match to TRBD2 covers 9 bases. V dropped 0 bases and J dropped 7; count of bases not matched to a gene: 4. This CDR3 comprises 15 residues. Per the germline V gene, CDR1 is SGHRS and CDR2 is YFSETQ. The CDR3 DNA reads TGCGCCAGCAGCTTGGGTAGCGGGGGAGACGGGGAGCTGTTTTTT. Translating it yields CASSLGSGGDGELFF.

The CDR3 DNA reads TGTGCCAGTAGTACACTCGGGACAGGGCCAATGAACACTGAAGCTTTCTTT. Translating it yields CASSTLGTGPMNTEAFF. The rearrangement uses TRBV19 and TRBJ1-1, with 9 positions matching TRBD1. The J segment lost 0 bases and the V segment lost 4 bases, leaving 9 bases of the junction unmatched. This CDR3 spans 17 amino acids. Germline CDR1 reads LNHDA; CDR2 reads SQIVND (reference sequence).

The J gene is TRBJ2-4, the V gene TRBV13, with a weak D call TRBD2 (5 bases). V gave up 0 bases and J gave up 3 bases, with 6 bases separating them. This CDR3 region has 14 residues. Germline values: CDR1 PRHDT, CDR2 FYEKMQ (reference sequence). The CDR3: CASSLGLGKNIQYF. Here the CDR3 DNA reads TGTGCCAGCAGCTTAGGACTAGGCAAAAACATTCAGTACTTC.

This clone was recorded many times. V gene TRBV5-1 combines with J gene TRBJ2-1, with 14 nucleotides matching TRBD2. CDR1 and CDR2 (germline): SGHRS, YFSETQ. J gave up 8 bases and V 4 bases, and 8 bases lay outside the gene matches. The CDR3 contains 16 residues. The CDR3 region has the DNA TGCGCCAGCAGCCTGACTAGCGGGGGGGCCGGCTATGAGCAGTTCTTC. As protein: CASSLTSGGAGYEQFF.

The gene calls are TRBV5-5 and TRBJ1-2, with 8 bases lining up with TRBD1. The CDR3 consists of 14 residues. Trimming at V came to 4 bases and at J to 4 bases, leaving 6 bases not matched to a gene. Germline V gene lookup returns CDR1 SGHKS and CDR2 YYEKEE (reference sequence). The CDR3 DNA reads TGTGCCAGCAGCACGCCACAGGGGGTCTATGGCTACACCTTC. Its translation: CASSTPQGVYGYTF.

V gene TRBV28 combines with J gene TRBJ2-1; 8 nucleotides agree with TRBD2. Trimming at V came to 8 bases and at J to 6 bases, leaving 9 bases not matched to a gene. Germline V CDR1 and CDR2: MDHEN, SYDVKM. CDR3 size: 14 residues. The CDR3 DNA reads TGTGCCAGCTTATCGGGACTAGGCCCCAATGAGCAGTTCTTC. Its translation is CASLSGLGPNEQFF.

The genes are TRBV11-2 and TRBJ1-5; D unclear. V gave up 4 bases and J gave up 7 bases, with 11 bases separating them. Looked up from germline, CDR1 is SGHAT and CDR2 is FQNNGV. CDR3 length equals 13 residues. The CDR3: CASSSGPGQPQHF. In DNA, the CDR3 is TGTGCCAGCAGCTCAGGACCGGGGCAGCCCCAGCATTTT. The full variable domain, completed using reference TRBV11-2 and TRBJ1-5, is EAGVAQSPRYKIIEKRQSVAFWCNPISGHATLYWYQQILGQGPKLLIQFQNNGVVDDSQLPKDRFSAERLKGVDSTLKIQPAKLEDSAVYLCASSSGPGQPQHFGDGTRLSIL.

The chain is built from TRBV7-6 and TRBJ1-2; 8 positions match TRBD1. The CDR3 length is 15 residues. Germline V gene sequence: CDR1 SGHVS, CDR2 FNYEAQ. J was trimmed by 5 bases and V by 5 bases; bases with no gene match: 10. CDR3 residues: CASSPGTGGGYGYTF. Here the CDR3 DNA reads TGTGCCAGCAGCCCAGGGACAGGAGGCGGTTATGGCTACACCTTC.

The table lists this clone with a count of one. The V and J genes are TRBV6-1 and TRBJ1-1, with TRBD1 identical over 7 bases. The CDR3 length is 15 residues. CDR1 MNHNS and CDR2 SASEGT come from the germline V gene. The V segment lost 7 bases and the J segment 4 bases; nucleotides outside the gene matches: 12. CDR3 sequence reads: CASTPRGRVITEAFF. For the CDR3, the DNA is TGTGCCAGCACCCCTAGGGGGCGGGTAATCACTGAAGCTTTCTTT.

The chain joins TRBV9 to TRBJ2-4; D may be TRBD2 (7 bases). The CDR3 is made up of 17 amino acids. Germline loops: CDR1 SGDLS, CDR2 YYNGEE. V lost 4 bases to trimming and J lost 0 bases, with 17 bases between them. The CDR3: CASSQSWGGAAKNIQYF. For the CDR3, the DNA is TGTGCCAGCAGCCAGTCATGGGGGGGGGCAGCCAAAAACATTCAGTACTTC.

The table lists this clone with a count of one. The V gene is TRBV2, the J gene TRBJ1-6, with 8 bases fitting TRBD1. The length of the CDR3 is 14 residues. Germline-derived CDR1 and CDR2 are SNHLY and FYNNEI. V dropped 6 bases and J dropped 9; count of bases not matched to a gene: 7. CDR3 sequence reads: CASRKDRDGSPLHF. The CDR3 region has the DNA TGTGCCAGCAGGAAGGACAGGGATGGTTCACCCCTCCACTTT.

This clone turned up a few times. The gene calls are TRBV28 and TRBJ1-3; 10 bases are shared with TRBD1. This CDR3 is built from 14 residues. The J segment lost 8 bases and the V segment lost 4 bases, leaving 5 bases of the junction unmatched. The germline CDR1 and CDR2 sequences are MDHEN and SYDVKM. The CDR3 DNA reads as TGTGCCAGCAGTTGGACAGGGGGTTTGGACACCATATATTTT. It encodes CASSWTGGLDTIYF.

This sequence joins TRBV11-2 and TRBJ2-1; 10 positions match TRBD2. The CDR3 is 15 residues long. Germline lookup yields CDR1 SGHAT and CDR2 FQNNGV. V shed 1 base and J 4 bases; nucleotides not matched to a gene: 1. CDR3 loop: CASSLASGGYNEQFF. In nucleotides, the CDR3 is TGTGCCAGCAGCTTAGCTAGCGGGGGATACAATGAGCAGTTCTTC.

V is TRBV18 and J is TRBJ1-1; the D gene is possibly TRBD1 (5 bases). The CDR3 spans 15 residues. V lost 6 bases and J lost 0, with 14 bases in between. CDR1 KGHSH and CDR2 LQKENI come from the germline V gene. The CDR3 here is CASSNQARVNTEAFF. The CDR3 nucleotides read TGTGCCAGCTCCAACCAGGCCAGGGTGAACACTGAAGCTTTCTTT.

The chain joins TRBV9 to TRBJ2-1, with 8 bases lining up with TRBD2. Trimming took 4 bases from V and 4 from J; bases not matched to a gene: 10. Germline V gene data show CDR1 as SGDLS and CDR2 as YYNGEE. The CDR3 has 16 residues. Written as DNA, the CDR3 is TGTGCCAGCAGCTTCCGAGCGGGGGCCGTATACAATGAGCAGTTCTTC. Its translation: CASSFRAGAVYNEQFF. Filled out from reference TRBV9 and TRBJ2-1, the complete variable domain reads DSGVTQTPKHLITATGQRVTLRCSPRSGDLSVYWYQQSLDQGLQFLIQYYNGEERAKGNILERFSAQQFPDLHSELNLSSLELGDSALYFCASSFRAGAVYNEQFFGPGTRLTVL.

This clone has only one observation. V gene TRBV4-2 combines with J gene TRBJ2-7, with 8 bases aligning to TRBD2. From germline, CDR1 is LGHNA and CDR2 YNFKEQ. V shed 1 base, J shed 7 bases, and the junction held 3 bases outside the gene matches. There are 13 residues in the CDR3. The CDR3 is CASSQVSSGEQYF. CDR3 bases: TGTGCCAGCAGCCAAGTCTCTAGCGGGGAGCAGTACTTC.

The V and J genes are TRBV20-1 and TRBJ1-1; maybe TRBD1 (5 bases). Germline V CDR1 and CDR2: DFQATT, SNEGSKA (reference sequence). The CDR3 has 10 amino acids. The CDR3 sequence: CAGLDTEAFF. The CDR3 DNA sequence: TGCGCAGGGCTTGACACTGAAGCTTTCTTT.

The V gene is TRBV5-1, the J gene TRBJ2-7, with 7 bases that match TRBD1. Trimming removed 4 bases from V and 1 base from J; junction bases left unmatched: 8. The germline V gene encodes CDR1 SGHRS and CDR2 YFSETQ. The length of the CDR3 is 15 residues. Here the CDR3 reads CASSPAVQGSYEQYF. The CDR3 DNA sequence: TGCGCCAGCAGCCCAGCGGTACAGGGGTCCTACGAGCAGTACTTC.

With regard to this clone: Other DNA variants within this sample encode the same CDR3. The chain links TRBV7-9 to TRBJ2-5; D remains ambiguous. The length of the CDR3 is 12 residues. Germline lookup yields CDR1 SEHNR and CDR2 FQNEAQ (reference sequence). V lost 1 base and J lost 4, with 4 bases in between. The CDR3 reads CASSLVRETQYF. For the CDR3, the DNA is TGTGCCAGCAGCTTAGTCCGAGAGACCCAGTACTTC.